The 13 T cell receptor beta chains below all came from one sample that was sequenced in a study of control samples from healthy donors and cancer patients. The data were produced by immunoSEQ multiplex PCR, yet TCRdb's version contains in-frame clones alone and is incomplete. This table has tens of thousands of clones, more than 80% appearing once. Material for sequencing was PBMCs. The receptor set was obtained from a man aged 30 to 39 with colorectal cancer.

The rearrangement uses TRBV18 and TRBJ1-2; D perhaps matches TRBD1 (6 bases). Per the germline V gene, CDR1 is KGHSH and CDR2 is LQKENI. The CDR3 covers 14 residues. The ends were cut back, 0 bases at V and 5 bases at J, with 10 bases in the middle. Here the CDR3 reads CASSPPNRAYGYTF. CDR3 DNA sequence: TGTGCCAGCTCACCACCTAACAGGGCATATGGCTACACCTTC.

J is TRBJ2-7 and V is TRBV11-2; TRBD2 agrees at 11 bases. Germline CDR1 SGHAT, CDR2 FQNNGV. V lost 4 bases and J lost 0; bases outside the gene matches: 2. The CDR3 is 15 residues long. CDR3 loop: CASSSSGGLSYEQYF. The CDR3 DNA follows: TGTGCCAGCAGCTCTAGCGGGGGGCTCTCCTACGAGCAGTACTTC.

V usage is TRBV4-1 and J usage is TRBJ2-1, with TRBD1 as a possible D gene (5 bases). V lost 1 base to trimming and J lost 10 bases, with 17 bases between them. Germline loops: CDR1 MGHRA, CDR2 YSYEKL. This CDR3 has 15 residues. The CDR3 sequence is CASSQVAPRVNEQFF. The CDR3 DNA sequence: TGCGCCAGCAGCCAAGTGGCCCCCAGGGTGAACGAGCAGTTCTTC.

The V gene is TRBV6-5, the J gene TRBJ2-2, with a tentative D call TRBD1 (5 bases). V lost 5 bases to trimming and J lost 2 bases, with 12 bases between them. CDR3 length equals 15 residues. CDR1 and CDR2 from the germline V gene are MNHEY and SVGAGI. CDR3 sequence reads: CASSLWTPNTGELFF. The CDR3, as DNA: TGTGCCAGCAGTCTGTGGACACCTAACACCGGGGAGCTGTTTTTT.

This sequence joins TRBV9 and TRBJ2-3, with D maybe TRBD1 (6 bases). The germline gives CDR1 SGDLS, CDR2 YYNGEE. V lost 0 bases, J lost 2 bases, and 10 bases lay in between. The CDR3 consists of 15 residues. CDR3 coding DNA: TGTGCCAGCAGCGTAGAGGACAGCTACACAGATACGCAGTATTTT. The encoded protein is CASSVEDSYTDTQYF.

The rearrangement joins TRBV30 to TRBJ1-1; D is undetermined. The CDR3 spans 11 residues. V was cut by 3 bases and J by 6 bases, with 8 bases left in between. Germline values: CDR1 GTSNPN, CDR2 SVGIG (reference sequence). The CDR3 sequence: CAWSIRAEAFF. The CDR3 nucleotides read TGTGCCTGGAGCATTCGGGCTGAAGCTTTCTTT.

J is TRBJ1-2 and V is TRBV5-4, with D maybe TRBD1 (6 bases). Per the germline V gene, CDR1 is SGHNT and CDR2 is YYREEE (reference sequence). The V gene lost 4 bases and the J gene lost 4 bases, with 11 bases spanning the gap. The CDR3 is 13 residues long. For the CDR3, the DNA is TGTGCCAGCAGCCTACAGGGTGGCTATGGCTACACCTTC. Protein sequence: CASSLQGGYGYTF.

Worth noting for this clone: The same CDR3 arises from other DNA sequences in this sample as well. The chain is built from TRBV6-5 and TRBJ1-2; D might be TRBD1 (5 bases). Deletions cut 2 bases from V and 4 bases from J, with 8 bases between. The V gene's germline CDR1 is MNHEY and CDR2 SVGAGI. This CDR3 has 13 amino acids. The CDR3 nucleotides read TGTGCCAGCAGTTACGCAGGGACCTATGGCTACACCTTC. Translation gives CASSYAGTYGYTF.

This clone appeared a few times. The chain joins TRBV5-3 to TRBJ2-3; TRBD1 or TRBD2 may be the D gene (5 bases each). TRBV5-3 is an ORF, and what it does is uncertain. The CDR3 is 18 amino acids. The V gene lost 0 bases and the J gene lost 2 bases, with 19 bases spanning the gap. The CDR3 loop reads CARSLAGQAHGNTDTQYF. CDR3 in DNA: TGTGCCAGAAGCTTGGCGGGGCAGGCCCACGGCAACACAGATACGCAGTATTTT.

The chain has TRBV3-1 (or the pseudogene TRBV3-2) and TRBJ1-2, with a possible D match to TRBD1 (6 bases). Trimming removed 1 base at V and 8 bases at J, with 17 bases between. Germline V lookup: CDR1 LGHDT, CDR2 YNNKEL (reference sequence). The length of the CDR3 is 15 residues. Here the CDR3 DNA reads TGTGCCAGCAGCCAAGGGAGGGGGACGGTTCAGGGCTACACCTTC. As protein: CASSQGRGTVQGYTF.

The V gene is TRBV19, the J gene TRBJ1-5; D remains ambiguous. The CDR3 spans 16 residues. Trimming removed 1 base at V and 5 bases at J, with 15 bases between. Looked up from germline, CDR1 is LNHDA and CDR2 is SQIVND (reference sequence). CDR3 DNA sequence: TGTGCCAGTAGTATAGGGACGCTCGGGTCTTATCAGCCCCAGCATTTT. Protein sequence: CASSIGTLGSYQPQHF.

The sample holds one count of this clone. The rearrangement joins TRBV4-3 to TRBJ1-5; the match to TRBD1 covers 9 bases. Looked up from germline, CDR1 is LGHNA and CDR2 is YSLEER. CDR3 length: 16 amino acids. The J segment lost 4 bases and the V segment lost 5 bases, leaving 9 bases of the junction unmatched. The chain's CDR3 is CASSYGTGSGNQPQHF. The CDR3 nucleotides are TGCGCCAGCAGCTACGGGACAGGGTCGGGAAATCAGCCCCAGCATTTT.

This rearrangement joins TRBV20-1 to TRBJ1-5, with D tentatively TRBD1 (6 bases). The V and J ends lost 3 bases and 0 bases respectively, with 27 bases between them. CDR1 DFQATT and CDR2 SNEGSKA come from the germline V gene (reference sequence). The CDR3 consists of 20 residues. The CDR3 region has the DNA TGCAGTGCTAGTAGCGGGGGGGCAGGGTCGCACCGACCTAGCAATCAGCCCCAGCATTTT. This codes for CSASSGGAGSHRPSNQPQHF.